The 32 T cell receptor beta chains below come from one sample, sequenced in a study of blood T cell repertoires in COVID-19. Using immunoSEQ multiplex PCR, the repertoire was profiled, and TCRdb retains in-frame clones only, with some absent. The sample carries approximately 150,000 clones, roughly nine tenths recorded once. The sequencing input was peripheral blood. The receptor set was obtained from a woman in her sixties with active COVID-19.

The chain carries TRBV7-8 and TRBJ1-2; TRBD1 aligns across 7 bases. The CDR3 spans 13 residues. The V gene end was trimmed by 1 base and the J gene end by 6 bases; junction bases not matched to a gene: 2. Germline assignment: CDR1 SGHVS and CDR2 FQNEAQ. As DNA, the CDR3 is TGTGCCAGCAGCTTAGGACAGGGTCATGGCTACACCTTC. Translated, it gives CASSLGQGHGYTF.

The gene calls are TRBV4-3 and TRBJ1-1; D may be TRBD1 (6 bases). CDR1 and CDR2 (germline): LGHNA, YSLEER. Trimming removed 0 bases from V and 0 bases from J, with 11 bases in between. The CDR3 is made up of 16 amino acids. The DNA for the CDR3 is TGCGCCAGCAGCCAAGAACAGGGACAAGTGAACACTGAAGCTTTCTTT. Translating it yields CASSQEQGQVNTEAFF.

J is TRBJ1-2 and V is TRBV6-2 or TRBV6-3; D not certain. The V end lost 4 bases, the J end lost 2 bases, and 8 bases lay between the germline ends. The CDR3 extends over 13 amino acids. CDR1 and CDR2 (germline): MNHEY, SVGEGT. The DNA for the CDR3 is TGTGCCAGCAGTTTATCCGAGAACTATGGCTACACCTTC. Amino acids: CASSLSENYGYTF.

V usage is TRBV7-9 and J usage is TRBJ2-7; D unclear. V dropped 5 bases and J dropped 9 bases, with 11 bases sitting between them. CDR3 length: 11 residues. From germline, CDR1 is SEHNR and CDR2 FQNEAQ (reference sequence). CDR3 nucleotides: TGTGCCAGCAGCAAAGGGCGGCTGCAGTACTTC. Amino acid sequence: CASSKGRLQYF.

This chain connects TRBV5-1 to TRBJ2-3; a weak D match, TRBD1 (5 bases). The CDR3 is 13 amino acids. CDR1 is SGHRS, CDR2 YFSETQ, per germline. V shed 2 bases and J shed 6 bases, with 10 bases lying between them. The CDR3 nucleotides are TGCGCCAGCAGCTTTGATAGGGGTGATACGCAGTATTTT. As protein: CASSFDRGDTQYF.

This rearrangement joins TRBV19 to TRBJ2-1, with 8 bases identical to TRBD2. Germline CDR1 LNHDA, CDR2 SQIVND (reference sequence). The CDR3 is 15 residues long. V lost 7 bases to trimming and J lost 12 bases; unmatched junction nucleotides: 17. CDR3 region: CASTSLVGGRPGQFF. The CDR3, as DNA: TGTGCCAGTACCTCACTAGTTGGCGGGAGGCCCGGGCAGTTCTTC.

The chain has TRBV19 and TRBJ2-7, with D possibly TRBD2 on 6 matching bases. V was shortened by 4 bases and J by 0 bases, with 16 bases between the two germline ends. The CDR3 loop spans 16 amino acids. Looked up from germline, CDR1 is LNHDA and CDR2 is SQIVND (reference sequence). CDR3 DNA: TGTGCCAGTAGTAGCCGTTATAGCGGACTCTCCTACGAGCAGTACTTC. It yields the protein CASSSRYSGLSYEQYF.

The J gene is TRBJ2-1, the V gene TRBV5-4; TRBD2 aligns across 8 bases. CDR1 is SGHNT, CDR2 YYREEE, per germline (reference sequence). The ends lost 0 bases at V and 2 bases at J; junction bases unmatched: 4. The CDR3 loop spans 16 amino acids. In DNA, the CDR3 is TGTGCCAGCAGCTTGGGGACTAGCCTGACCTACAATGAGCAGTTCTTC. Its protein is CASSLGTSLTYNEQFF. The full variable domain, completed using reference TRBV5-4 and TRBJ2-1, is ETGVTQSPTHLIKTRGQQVTLRCSSQSGHNTVSWYQQALGQGPQFIFQYYREEENGRGNFPPRFSGLQFPNYSSELNVNALELDDSALYLCASSLGTSLTYNEQFFGPGTRLTVL.

In this sample, this clone turned up a few times. The CDR3 region is CASSPFWDRENQPQHF. DNA for the CDR3: TGTGCCAGCAGTCCCTTCTGGGACAGGGAGAATCAGCCCCAGCATTTT. This chain connects TRBV28 to TRBJ1-5; TRBD1 matches at 9 bases. Germline values: CDR1 MDHEN, CDR2 SYDVKM. This CDR3 has 16 amino acids. V lost 5 bases and J lost 4; bases outside the gene matches: 9.

This clone was seen only a few times. Different DNA sequences within this sample yield the same CDR3. The CDR3 sequence is CASSTRQGASNQPQHF. The CDR3 region has the DNA TGTGCCAGTAGTACAAGACAGGGGGCTAGCAATCAGCCCCAGCATTTT. The J gene is TRBJ1-5, the V gene TRBV19; 10 nucleotides line up with TRBD1. CDR1 is LNHDA, CDR2 SQIVND, per germline (reference sequence). Trimming removed 4 bases from V and 0 bases from J; junction bases left unmatched: 3. The CDR3 extends over 16 amino acids.

V is TRBV30 and J is TRBJ1-3, with a possible D match to TRBD1 (6 bases). This CDR3 spans 15 amino acids. Trimming cost V 2 bases and J 6 bases, with 17 bases left between them. Germline-derived CDR1 and CDR2 are GTSNPN and SVGIG (reference sequence). Here the CDR3 reads CAWSRGSAGINTIYF. The CDR3 coding sequence is TGTGCCTGGAGTAGGGGGTCGGCAGGGATAAACACCATATATTTT.

The chain has TRBV2 and TRBJ2-7; 7 bases map to TRBD2. The ends lost 11 bases at V and 3 bases at J; junction bases unmatched: 10. This CDR3 has 13 amino acids. Looked up from germline, CDR1 is SNHLY and CDR2 is FYNNEI. The CDR3 region is CAGGEGPDYEQYF. In nucleotides, the CDR3 is TGTGCCGGGGGGGAAGGGCCCGACTACGAGCAGTACTTC.

This chain joins TRBV2 and TRBJ1-5; perhaps TRBD1 as D (5 bases). The CDR3 has 15 amino acids. Germline V gene lookup returns CDR1 SNHLY and CDR2 FYNNEI. V was trimmed by 2 bases and J by 0 bases, leaving 8 bases between them. In DNA form, the CDR3 reads TGTGCCAGCAGTGAACCAGGGTTTAGCAATCAGCCCCAGCATTTT. Its translation is CASSEPGFSNQPQHF.

This clone was detected once. V and J are TRBV4-1 and TRBJ1-5; D is uncertain. This CDR3 has 14 residues. V lost 2 bases and J lost 10, with 15 bases in between. In germline, CDR1 is MGHRA, CDR2 YSYEKL. The CDR3 region has the DNA TGCGCCAGCAGCCAATCTGAGGCTGGAACTCCCCAGCATTTT. It is translated as CASSQSEAGTPQHF.

V and J are TRBV6-2 or TRBV6-3 and TRBJ2-3, with 9 bases aligning to TRBD2. The CDR3 contains 18 residues. The germline V gene has CDR1 MNHEY and CDR2 SVGEGT. The V gene end was trimmed by 2 bases and the J gene end by 1 base; junction bases not matched to a gene: 10. CDR3 protein: CASSYPSGRPEGTDTQYF. The CDR3 DNA follows: TGTGCCAGCAGTTACCCCAGCGGGAGGCCAGAGGGCACAGATACGCAGTATTTT.

This rearrangement joins TRBV5-6 to TRBJ2-5, with TRBD1 matching 8 bases. J was trimmed by 2 bases and V by 3 bases; bases with no gene match: 6. In germline, CDR1 is SGHDT, CDR2 YYEEEE. The CDR3 has 15 amino acids. CDR3 sequence reads: CASSSWTGTQETQYF. In DNA form, the CDR3 reads TGTGCCAGCAGCTCGTGGACAGGGACGCAAGAGACCCAGTACTTC.

The chain uses TRBV7-3 and TRBJ1-1, with 10 bases that match TRBD1. This CDR3 is built from 14 residues. V trimming: 4 bases; J trimming: 5 bases; junction bases outside the gene matches: 4. CDR1 and CDR2 from the germline V gene are SGHTA and FQGTGA. The CDR3 bases are TGTGCCAGCAGCTCGGGACAGGGGAAAACTGAAGCTTTCTTT. This codes for CASSSGQGKTEAFF.

The CDR3 protein is CASSLFVGDTQYF. In nucleotides, the CDR3 is TGTGCCAGCAGCTTGTTTGTCGGGGATACGCAGTATTTT. The V call is TRBV5-4, the J call TRBJ2-3, with no clear D. The CDR3 contains 13 residues. V shed 1 base and J shed 6 bases, with 9 bases lying between them. Germline CDR1 reads SGHNT; CDR2 reads YYREEE (reference sequence).

This clone was seen just once. This rearrangement joins TRBV20-1 to TRBJ2-7; no clear D. Trimming took 6 bases from V and 4 from J, leaving 10 bases between them. CDR3 length: 11 residues. Germline V CDR1 and CDR2: DFQATT, SNEGSKA (reference sequence). CDR3 sequence: CSADAQYEQYF. Written as DNA, the CDR3 is TGCAGTGCCGATGCCCAGTACGAGCAGTACTTC.

This rearrangement joins TRBV6-6 to TRBJ1-1, with D maybe TRBD1 (5 bases). This CDR3 contains 14 residues. Trimming pared 4 bases from V and 5 bases from J, leaving 14 bases between. The V gene's germline CDR1 is MNHNY and CDR2 SVGAGI (reference sequence). This CDR3 is CASSSAPGSTEAFF. The CDR3 DNA sequence: TGTGCCAGCAGTTCGGCCCCAGGGTCGACTGAAGCTTTCTTT.

This chain uses TRBV6-2 or TRBV6-3 with TRBJ2-1; 11 bases are shared with TRBD2. Germline V lookup: CDR1 MNHEY, CDR2 SVGEGT. CDR3 length equals 20 residues. The V and J ends lost 5 bases and 2 bases, in that order; junction bases with no gene match: 17. CDR3 loop: CASSQSSGRASPGAYNEQFF. CDR3 nucleotides: TGTGCCAGCAGTCAGAGTAGCGGGAGGGCCTCCCCAGGGGCCTACAATGAGCAGTTCTTC.

This chain connects TRBV28 to TRBJ2-2; 11 bases match TRBD2. The trim removed 1 base at V and 6 bases at J, leaving 1 base unmatched. Germline CDR1 MDHEN, CDR2 SYDVKM. This CDR3 has 15 amino acids. For the CDR3, the DNA is TGTGCCAGCAGTTTATTTAGCGGGAGGGCCGGGGAGCTGTTTTTT. This translates into CASSLFSGRAGELFF. The complete variable domain, with remaining parts taken from reference TRBV28 and TRBJ2-2, reads DVKVTQSSRYLVKRTGEKVFLECVQDMDHENMFWYRQDPGLGLRLIYFSYDVKMKEKGDIPEGYSVSREKKERFSLILESASTNQTSMYLCASSLFSGRAGELFFGEGSRLTVL.

The rearrangement uses TRBV2 and TRBJ1-2; TRBD1 aligns across 7 bases. This CDR3 has 16 amino acids. Germline CDR1 and CDR2: SNHLY and FYNNEI. V was pared by 10 bases and J by 2 bases, with 16 bases of the junction left unmatched. CDR3 nucleotides: TGTGCCATAAACAGGGGCTTGTTAAGGGGAAACTATGGCTACACCTTC. Amino acid sequence: CAINRGLLRGNYGYTF.

This chain joins TRBV10-1 and TRBJ1-1; D possibly corresponds to TRBD1 (6 bases). Looked up from germline, CDR1 is WNHNN and CDR2 is SYGVQD (reference sequence). V lost 2 bases and J 5 bases, leaving 9 bases between the germline ends. This CDR3 has 13 amino acids. The CDR3 protein is CASSENRATEAFF. CDR3 in DNA: TGCGCCAGCAGTGAGAACAGGGCGACTGAAGCTTTCTTT.

This rearrangement joins TRBV5-6 to TRBJ1-1, with TRBD1 as a possible D gene (6 bases). CDR3 size: 15 residues. V was trimmed by 7 bases and J by 1 base, leaving 17 bases between them. The germline V gene has CDR1 SGHDT and CDR2 YYEEEE. CDR3 sequence (DNA): TGTGCCAGCTCCCGGGTGGACAGACCGAACACTGAAGCTTTCTTT. It is translated as CASSRVDRPNTEAFF.

This clone has just a few counts. V is TRBV7-9 and J is TRBJ1-6; 7 nucleotides match TRBD1. CDR3 length: 15 residues. Trimming cost V 5 bases and J 7 bases; bases outside gene matches: 8. Germline CDR1 reads SEHNR; CDR2 reads FQNEAQ (reference sequence). The CDR3 sequence: CASSRQGLENSPLHF. The CDR3 DNA reads as TGTGCCAGCAGCCGACAGGGACTCGAAAATTCACCCCTCCACTTT.

V is TRBV11-3 and J is TRBJ2-3, with D maybe TRBD1 (6 bases). The germline CDR1 and CDR2 sequences are SGHNT and YENEEA. The CDR3 is 16 amino acids. Trimming removed 0 bases from V and 3 bases from J, with 13 bases in between. CDR3 coding DNA: TGTGCCAGCAGCTTAGATGGGAACAGGGTTACAGATACGCAGTATTTT. Encoded protein: CASSLDGNRVTDTQYF.

The chain is built from TRBV11-2 and TRBJ2-7; no clear D. The CDR3 is made up of 15 amino acids. Germline CDR1 reads SGHAT; CDR2 reads FQNNGV. Between the trimmed V and J ends, which lost 1 base and 0 bases, there was a span of 10 bases. CDR3 in DNA: TGTGCCAGCAGCTTAGCGGTAGCTCGCTCCTACGAGCAGTACTTC. This encodes CASSLAVARSYEQYF.

The rearrangement uses TRBV10-3 and TRBJ2-7; possible D gene TRBD1, 6 bases. Between the trimmed V and J ends, which lost 2 bases and 3 bases, there was a span of 8 bases. CDR3 length equals 13 residues. Germline V gene lookup returns CDR1 ENHRY and CDR2 SYGVKD. CDR3 in amino acids: CAISEGTNYEQYF. The CDR3, as DNA: TGTGCCATCAGTGAGGGGACAAACTACGAGCAGTACTTC.

The chain uses TRBV7-2 and TRBJ1-2; maybe TRBD1 (6 bases). The germline V and J ends were trimmed by 0 bases and 5 bases, with 13 bases remaining between them. This CDR3 contains 15 residues. Germline V lookup: CDR1 SGHTA, CDR2 FQGNSA. Here the CDR3 DNA reads TGTGCCAGCAGCTTAGCGTGGGGGGGCGGTTATGGCTACACCTTC. Protein: CASSLAWGGGYGYTF.

The J gene is TRBJ2-7, the V gene TRBV5-1; D gene unclear. The CDR3 length is 13 residues. The germline CDR1 and CDR2 sequences are SGHRS and YFSETQ. V dropped 0 bases and J dropped 4 bases, with 8 bases sitting between them. The CDR3: CASSLGHSYEQYF. CDR3 nucleotide sequence: TGCGCCAGCAGCTTGGGGCACAGTTACGAGCAGTACTTC.

The chain recombines TRBV7-9 with TRBJ2-5; 10 bases are shared with TRBD2. V trimming: 5 bases; J trimming: 7 bases; junction bases outside the gene matches: 16. The CDR3 is made up of 17 amino acids. Germline CDR1 is SEHNR and CDR2 is FQNEAQ (reference sequence). The CDR3, as DNA: TGTGCCAGCAGCACCTTCCCGGGACTAGCGAGCCTGGGGACCCAGTACTTC. Amino acids: CASSTFPGLASLGTQYF.